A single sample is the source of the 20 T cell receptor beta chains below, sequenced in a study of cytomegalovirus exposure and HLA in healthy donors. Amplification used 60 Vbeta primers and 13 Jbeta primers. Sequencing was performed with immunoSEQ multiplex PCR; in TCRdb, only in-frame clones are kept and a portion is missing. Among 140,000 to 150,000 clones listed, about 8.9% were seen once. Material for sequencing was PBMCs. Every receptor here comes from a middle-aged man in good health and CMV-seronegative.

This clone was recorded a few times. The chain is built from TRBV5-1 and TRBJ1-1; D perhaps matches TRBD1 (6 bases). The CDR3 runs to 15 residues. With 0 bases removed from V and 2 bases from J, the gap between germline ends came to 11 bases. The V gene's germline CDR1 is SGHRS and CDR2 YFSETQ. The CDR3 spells CASSLEGVPNTEAFF. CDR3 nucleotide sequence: TGCGCCAGCAGCTTGGAGGGGGTACCCAACACTGAAGCTTTCTTT.

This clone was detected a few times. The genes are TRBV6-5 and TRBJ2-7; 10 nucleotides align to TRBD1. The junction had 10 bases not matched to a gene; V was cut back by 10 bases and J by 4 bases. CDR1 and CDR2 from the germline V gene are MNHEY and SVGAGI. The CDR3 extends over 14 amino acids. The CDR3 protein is CATNPPGQGYEQYF. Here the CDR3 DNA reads TGTGCCACCAACCCTCCGGGACAGGGGTACGAGCAGTACTTC.

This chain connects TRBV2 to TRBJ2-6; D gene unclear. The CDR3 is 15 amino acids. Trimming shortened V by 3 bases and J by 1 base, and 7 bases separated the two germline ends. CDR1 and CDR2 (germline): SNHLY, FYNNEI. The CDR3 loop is CASSDGQSGANVLTF. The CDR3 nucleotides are TGTGCCAGCAGTGATGGCCAATCTGGGGCCAACGTCCTGACTTTC.

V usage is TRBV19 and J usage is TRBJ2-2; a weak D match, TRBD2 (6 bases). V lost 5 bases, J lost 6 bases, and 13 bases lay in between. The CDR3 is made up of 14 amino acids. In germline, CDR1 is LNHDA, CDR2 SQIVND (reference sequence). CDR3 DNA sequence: TGTGCCAGTAGTCCCCGCCCGGGGGCCGGGGAGCTGTTTTTT. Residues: CASSPRPGAGELFF.

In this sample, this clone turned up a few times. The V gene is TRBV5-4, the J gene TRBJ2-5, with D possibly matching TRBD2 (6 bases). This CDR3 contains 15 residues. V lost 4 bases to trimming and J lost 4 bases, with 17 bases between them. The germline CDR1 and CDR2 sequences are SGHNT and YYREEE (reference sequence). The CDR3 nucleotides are TGTGCCAGCAGCGCCCCCCCCGGGGGAGGAGAGACCCAGTACTTC. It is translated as CASSAPPGGGETQYF. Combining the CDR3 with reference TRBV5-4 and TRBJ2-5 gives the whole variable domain ETGVTQSPTHLIKTRGQQVTLRCSSQSGHNTVSWYQQALGQGPQFIFQYYREEENGRGNFPPRFSGLQFPNYSSELNVNALELDDSALYLCASSAPPGGGETQYFGPGTRLLVL.

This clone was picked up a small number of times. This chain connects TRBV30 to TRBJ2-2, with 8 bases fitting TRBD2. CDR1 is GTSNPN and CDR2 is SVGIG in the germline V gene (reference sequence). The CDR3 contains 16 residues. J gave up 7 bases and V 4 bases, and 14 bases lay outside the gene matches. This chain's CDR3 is CAWTPGSGGPGGELFF. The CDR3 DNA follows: TGTGCCTGGACCCCGGGTTCGGGAGGGCCCGGCGGGGAGCTGTTTTTT.

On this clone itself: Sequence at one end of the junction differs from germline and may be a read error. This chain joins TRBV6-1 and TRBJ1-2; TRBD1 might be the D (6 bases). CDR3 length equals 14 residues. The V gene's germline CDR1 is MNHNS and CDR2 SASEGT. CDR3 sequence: CASSEAPGVYGYPF. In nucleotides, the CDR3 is TGTGCCAGCAGTGAAGCGCCAGGGGTCTATGGCTACCCCTTC.

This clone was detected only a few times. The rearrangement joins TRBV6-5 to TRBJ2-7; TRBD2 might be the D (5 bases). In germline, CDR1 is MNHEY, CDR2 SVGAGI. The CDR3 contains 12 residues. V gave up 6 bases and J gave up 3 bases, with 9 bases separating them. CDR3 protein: CASSRDYYEQYF. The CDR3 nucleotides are TGTGCCAGCAGCCGCGACTACTACGAGCAGTACTTC.

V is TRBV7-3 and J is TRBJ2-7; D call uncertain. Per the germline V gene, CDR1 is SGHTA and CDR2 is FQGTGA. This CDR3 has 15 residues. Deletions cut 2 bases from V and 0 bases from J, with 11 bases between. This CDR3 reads CASSLHGGLSYEQYF. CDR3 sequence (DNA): TGTGCCAGCAGCTTACACGGCGGCCTCTCCTACGAGCAGTACTTC.

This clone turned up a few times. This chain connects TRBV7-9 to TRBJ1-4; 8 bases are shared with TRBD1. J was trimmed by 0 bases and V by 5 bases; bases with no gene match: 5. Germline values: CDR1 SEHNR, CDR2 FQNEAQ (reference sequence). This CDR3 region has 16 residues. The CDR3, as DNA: TGTGCCAGCAGCGCCGACAGGGGCGCAACTAATGAAAAACTGTTTTTT. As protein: CASSADRGATNEKLFF. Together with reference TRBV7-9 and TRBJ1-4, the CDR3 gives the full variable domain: DTGVSQNPRHKITKRGQNVTFRCDPISEHNRLYWYRQTLGQGPEFLTYFQNEAQLEKSRLLSDRFSAERPKGSFSTLEIQRTEQGDSAMYLCASSADRGATNEKLFFGSGTQLSVL.

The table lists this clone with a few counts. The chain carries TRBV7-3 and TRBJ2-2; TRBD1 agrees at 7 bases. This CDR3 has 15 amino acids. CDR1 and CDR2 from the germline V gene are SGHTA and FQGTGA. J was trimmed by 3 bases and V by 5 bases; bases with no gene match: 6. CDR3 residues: CASSRTGGHTGELFF. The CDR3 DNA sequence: TGTGCCAGCAGCCGGACAGGAGGCCACACCGGGGAGCTGTTTTTT.

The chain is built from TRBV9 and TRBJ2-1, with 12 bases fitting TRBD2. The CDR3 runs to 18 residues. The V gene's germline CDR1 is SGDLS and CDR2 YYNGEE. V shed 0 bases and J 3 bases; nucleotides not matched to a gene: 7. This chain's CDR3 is CASSVGLAGAASYNEQFF. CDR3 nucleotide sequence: TGTGCCAGCAGCGTAGGACTAGCGGGGGCTGCCAGCTACAATGAGCAGTTCTTC.

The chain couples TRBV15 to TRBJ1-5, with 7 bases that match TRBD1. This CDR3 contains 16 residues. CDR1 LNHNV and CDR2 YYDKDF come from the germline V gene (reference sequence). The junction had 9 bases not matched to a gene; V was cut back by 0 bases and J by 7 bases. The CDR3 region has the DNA TGTGCCACCAGCAGAGATCGGGGACAGAGGCACCAGCCCCAGCATTTT. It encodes CATSRDRGQRHQPQHF.

The DNA for the CDR3 is TGTGCCAGCAAGACCGGGACTAGTTCCTACGAGCAGTACTTC. This codes for CASKTGTSSYEQYF. The V and J genes are TRBV6-1 and TRBJ2-7; 8 bases are a match to TRBD2. The CDR3 has 14 amino acids. Germline CDR1 and CDR2: MNHNS and SASEGT. V trimming: 7 bases; J trimming: 1 base; junction bases outside the gene matches: 6.

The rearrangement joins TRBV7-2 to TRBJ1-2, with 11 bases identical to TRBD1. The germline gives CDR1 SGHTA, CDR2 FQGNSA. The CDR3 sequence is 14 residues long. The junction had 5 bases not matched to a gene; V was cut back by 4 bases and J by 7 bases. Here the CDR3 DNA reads TGTGCCAGCAGCTCAGGACAGGGGGCAGGTGGCTACACCTTC. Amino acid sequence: CASSSGQGAGGYTF.

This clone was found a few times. CDR3 sequence: CSVGGRFGNEKLFF. For the CDR3, the DNA is TGCAGCGTTGGGGGGCGCTTCGGTAATGAAAAACTGTTTTTT. The chain carries TRBV29-1 and TRBJ1-4, with D perhaps TRBD1 (6 bases). Trimming left V 4 bases short and J 4 bases short, with 13 bases between. This CDR3 contains 14 residues. In germline, CDR1 is SQVTM, CDR2 ANQGSEA. The full variable domain, its missing parts supplied by reference TRBV29-1 and TRBJ1-4, is SAVISQKPSRDICQRGTSLTIQCQVDSQVTMMFWYRQQPGQSLTLIATANQGSEATYESGFVIDKFPISRPNLTFSTLTVSNMSPEDSSIYLCSVGGRFGNEKLFFGSGTQLSVL.

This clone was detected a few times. CDR3 residues: CASSIGVGEAFF. The CDR3 DNA sequence: TGTGCCAGTAGTATAGGAGTTGGTGAAGCTTTCTTT. The J gene is TRBJ1-1, the V gene TRBV19, with D hard to call. V was shortened by 1 base and J by 7 bases, with 7 bases between the two germline ends. The CDR3 covers 12 residues. The germline gives CDR1 LNHDA, CDR2 SQIVND (reference sequence).

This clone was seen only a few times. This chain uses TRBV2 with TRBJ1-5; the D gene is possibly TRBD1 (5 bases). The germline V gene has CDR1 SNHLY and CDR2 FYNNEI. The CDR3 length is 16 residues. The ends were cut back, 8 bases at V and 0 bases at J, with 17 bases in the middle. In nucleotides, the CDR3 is TGTGCCAGCTCCCCCGACAGTGATCTTAGCAATCAGCCCCAGCATTTT. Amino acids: CASSPDSDLSNQPQHF.

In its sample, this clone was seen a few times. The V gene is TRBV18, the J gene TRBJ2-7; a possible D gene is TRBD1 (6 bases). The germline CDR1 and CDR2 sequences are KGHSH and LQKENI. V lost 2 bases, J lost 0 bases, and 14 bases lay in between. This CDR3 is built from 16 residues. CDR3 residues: CASSPGSQGSSYEQYF. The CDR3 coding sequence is TGTGCCAGCTCACCAGGCAGCCAGGGGAGCTCCTACGAGCAGTACTTC.

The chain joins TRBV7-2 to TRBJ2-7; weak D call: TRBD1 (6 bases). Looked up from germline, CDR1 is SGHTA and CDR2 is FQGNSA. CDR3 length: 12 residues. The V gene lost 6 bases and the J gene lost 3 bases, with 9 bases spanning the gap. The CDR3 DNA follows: TGTGCCAGCAGTCTACAGGGCTACGAGCAGTACTTC. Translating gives CASSLQGYEQYF.